This T cell receptor beta chain was observed in a study of T-cell reconstitution after alpha-beta-depleted transplantation in children. V was shortened by 0 bases and J by 4 bases, with 9 bases between the two germline ends. This CDR3 has 14 amino acids. Per germline, CDR1 LNHNV and CDR2 YYDKDF (reference sequence). Unique molecular identifiers featured in how the TCRbeta library was prepared. Each CDR3 protein gets one entry after TCRdb re-called the PCR reads with MiXCR. This table holds approximately 250,000 distinct CDR3 sequences, 9.7% found once. This clonotype occurred many times. V gene TRBV15 combines with J gene TRBJ2-5; D is possibly TRBD1 (5 bases). Sample: PBMCs from the stem cell graft donor, taken from the stem cell graft. This clonotype originated in a human donor who donated a stem cell graft to a child with SCID. In DNA, the CDR3 is TGTGCCACCAGCAGAGAGGCGACAGCAGAGACCCAGTACTTC. It encodes CATSREATAETQYF.